A single sample gave rise to the 4 T cell receptor beta chains below, sequenced in a study of cytomegalovirus exposure and HLA in healthy donors. The PCR was carried out with 60 Vbeta primers and 13 Jbeta primers. Profiled with immunoSEQ multiplex PCR; TCRdb holds only in-frame clones, not every one. This table lists under 200,000 clones. The sequenced material came from PBMCs. The receptors derive from a woman younger than 30 in good health and CMV-seropositive.

The V and J genes are TRBV2 and TRBJ1-2; no reliable D call. The CDR3 has 10 residues. V was cut by 11 bases and J by 8 bases, with 12 bases left in between. Germline V lookup: CDR1 SNHLY, CDR2 FYNNEI. The CDR3 sequence: CAVGESGYTF. Written as DNA, the CDR3 is TGTGCCGTGGGCGAGAGCGGCTACACCTTC.

V usage is TRBV19 and J usage is TRBJ2-1; 8 bases align to TRBD2. Germline-derived CDR1 and CDR2 are LNHDA and SQIVND (reference sequence). The junction had 7 bases not matched to a gene; V was cut back by 3 bases and J by 0 bases. The CDR3 totals 17 residues. The CDR3 DNA reads TGTGCCAGTAGTATTAGCGGGACACCAGGCTCCTACAATGAGCAGTTCTTC. Protein: CASSISGTPGSYNEQFF.

The V gene is TRBV30, the J gene TRBJ1-1, with no clear D. Trimming stripped 5 bases from V and 5 bases from J, with 12 bases between. There are 12 residues in the CDR3. Germline V CDR1 and CDR2: GTSNPN, SVGIG (reference sequence). The CDR3 bases are TGTGCCTGGGGGCTCGGGGTAACTGAAGCTTTCTTT. Residues: CAWGLGVTEAFF.

This rearrangement joins TRBV5-1 to TRBJ1-2, with a tentative D call TRBD1 (5 bases). V was pared by 4 bases and J by 2 bases, with 18 bases between. Per the germline V gene, CDR1 is SGHRS and CDR2 is YFSETQ. The CDR3 spans 16 residues. The CDR3 bases are TGCGCCAGCAGCCTCCGGGAGGCGGGGGTAAACTATGGCTACACCTTC. It translates to CASSLREAGVNYGYTF. Together with reference TRBV5-1 and TRBJ1-2, the CDR3 gives the full variable domain: KAGVTQTPRYLIKTRGQQVTLSCSPISGHRSVSWYQQTPGQGLQFLFEYFSETQRNKGNFPGRFSGRQFSNSRSEMNVSTLELGDSALYLCASSLREAGVNYGYTFGSGTRLTVV.